This T cell receptor (beta chain) was sequenced for a study of cytomegalovirus exposure and HLA in healthy donors. As for this clone: Its target is unknown.

The CDR3 spans 14 residues. CDR1 and CDR2 from the germline V gene are MNHEY and SMNVEV (reference sequence). V lost 6 bases and J lost 0, with 9 bases in between. With 60 Vbeta and 13 Jbeta primers, the PCR was carried out. TCRdb keeps only in-frame clones here, not all; method: immunoSEQ multiplex PCR. Among approximately 160,000 clones listed, approximately 77% were seen once. General study findings and limits: CMV serostatus was the sole immune exposure data available. An analysis that was carried out later associated approximately 17,000 TCR beta sequences with HLA alleles at 0.05 false discovery rate. One variant, a missense change in DCLRE1C, was linked in a later analysis to TCR beta V- and J-gene trimming.

This sequence joins TRBV27 and TRBJ1-3; perhaps TRBD1 as D (5 bases). Sequencing was done on a sample of PBMCs. The receptor comes from a male donor in good health and CMV-seronegative. The DNA of the CDR3 is TGTGCCAGCAGCCGGACAAGCTCTGGAAACACCATATATTTT. Amino acid sequence: CASSRTSSGNTIYF.